This T cell receptor (beta chain) was captured by sequencing in a study of CD8+ T cells in alopecia areata (dated by TCRdb to the late 2010s). As for the study more broadly: The treated patients took part in an open-label pilot trial in which moderate-to-severe alopecia areata was treated with oral tofacitinib at 5 to 10 mg twice daily. Tofacitinib was administered for 6 to 18 months, and 6 months of follow-up off drug were then conducted to assess delayed response and recurrence. Disease severity in treated patients was measured with the SALT score, which quantifies the percentage of affected scalp surface area. In both human patients and the C3H/HeJ mouse model, the study applied high-throughput TCRbeta sequencing to look at T cell clonal expansion in alopecia areata. In humans, TCRbeta sequencing was performed on scalp tissue and on sorted CD4+ and CD8+ peripheral blood T cells from healthy controls and from patients with patchy or totalis/universalis alopecia areata. Biopsies were taken from tofacitinib-treated patients at baseline and at 4 and 24 weeks of treatment, and a later scalp biopsy was taken in several of the tofacitinib-treated patients. Scalp clonality was compared among normal scalp (n=4), patchy alopecia areata scalp (n=8), and alopecia totalis/universalis scalp (n=8). RNA was obtained with the PAXgene miRNA kit for fixed scalp, the miRNeasy kit for PBMCs, and the RNeasy kit for mouse skin. TCRbeta CDR3 regions were amplified by immunoSEQ multiplex PCR using 35 Vbeta forward and 13 Jbeta reverse primers. Beyond this particular receptor, the publication reports: Resident alphabeta T cells in normal human skin are also sequenced, complicating scalp TCR repertoire analysis, unlike mouse skin dominated by gammadelta T cells. Shared TCR sequences between patients were less evident than in mice, which may be partly attributable to HLA diversity in the patient population. The treated cohort was small, with a single nonresponder, so links between baseline CD8+ expansion and response need larger studies. Lesional scalp, especially in alopecia totalis/universalis, showed higher clonality and more expanded CD8+ clones than normal scalp, suggesting antigenic drive. Many expanded lesional clones were found to persist in scalp and blood during tofacitinib treatment, and relapse after treatment cessation may be partly explained by this persistence. Tofacitinib significantly lowered scalp clonality and the number of expanded CD8+ clones among the top 100 scalp clones.

Libraries came from the immunoSEQ multiplex PCR assay. RNA was extracted from all samples and reverse transcribed into cDNA, which served as template for TCR sequencing. First-strand cDNA was synthesized with SuperScript III using a 2:1 mix of oligo-dT and random hexamers. A synthetic immune receptor repertoire was used to measure amplification bias, and any remaining bias was corrected computationally. The study's processing was this. Raw reads were preprocessed to remove errors, and CDR3 was defined according to IMGT conventions as the region from the conserved cysteine to phenylalanine. To get clonality, Shannon entropy was normalized by log2 of the number of productive unique TCRs and the result was subtracted from 1. Whether each scalp clone was CD4 or CD8 was inferred by checking scalp TCRbeta sequences against the CD4 and CD8 repertoires from sorted blood. TCRdb re-hosts the immuneACCESS table, in-frame sequences only. Its copies lack some clones; in the studies checked, an unresolved V gene accounts for under half of them, and the cause for the rest is not known. V, J and clone size derive from that table, while D and trimming were established from the DNA sequence. The table for this sample lists roughly 180,000 clones; roughly three fifths of them were counted only once. The ten largest clones represent 3.3% of the sample.

This clone was observed a handful of times. The target of this receptor is not known. No base qualities exist here, and no much larger clone lies one base off it. The germline V gene specifies SQVTM as CDR1 and ANQGSEA as CDR2. From the cysteine up to the phenylalanine, the CDR3 has a length of 13 residues. CDR3 DNA only is kept here, 39 bases in frame from base 1. From V the trimming removes 4 bases and from J it removes 1 base, while the gene matches leave 1 base of the junction unaccounted for. Interpreted using the paper, the time point label stands for: approximately 4 weeks on oral tofacitinib. What the treatment or condition label conveys for this sample: oral pan-JAK inhibitor, 5-10 mg twice daily. Lesional scalp punch biopsies and peripheral blood were obtained from alopecia areata patients. PBMCs were separated by density centrifugation and stained for CD3, CD4 and CD8, after which CD4+ and CD8+ T cells were sorted on a FACSAria.

Sequencing used CD4+ T cells sorted from blood, obtained at week 4, from a patient treated with tofacitinib. This clonotype originated in a human donor with alopecia areata. Recombination joined TRBV29-1 with TRBJ2-1, and 7 junction bases match TRBD2. The CDR3 here reads CSVAAGSYNEQFF. The sequenced DNA: TGCAGCGTTGCAGCGGGATCCTACAATGAGCAGTTCTTC.